The rows below give T cell receptor beta chains drawn from one sample of a study of T cell changes during pregnancy in multiple sclerosis. Sequencing was performed with immunoSEQ multiplex PCR; in TCRdb, only in-frame clones are kept and a portion is missing. The data hold 85,000 to 130,000 clones, with approximately 90% observed a single time. The specimen comprised peripheral blood, sampled in the second trimester of pregnancy. All receptors derive from a female donor with multiple sclerosis, enrolled in a pregnancy study. CDR3s include the opening cysteine and the closing phenylalanine or tryptophan. The D gene is left open where the match is weak. Not all rows give a size; the values are once, few, many and, for expanded clones, a class.

CDR3aa: CASSYSAQFSYGYTF
CDR3nt: TGTGCCAGCAGTTACTCAGCACAGTTCTCCTATGGCTACACCTTC
d_gene: -
abundance: once
v_gene: TRBV6-5
j_gene: TRBJ1-2

CDR3aa: CASSLGREARDQPQHF
CDR3nt: TGTGCCAGCAGCTTGGGAAGGGAGGCCCGGGACCAGCCCCAGCATTTT
d_gene: -
abundance: once
v_gene: TRBV5-6
j_gene: TRBJ1-5

CDR3aa: CASSPHDLPYNEQFF
CDR3nt: TGTGCCAGCAGCCCCCACGACTTACCCTACAATGAGCAGTTCTTC
d_gene: -
abundance: -
v_gene: TRBV9
j_gene: TRBJ2-1

CDR3aa: CAWSVSRDTHSNQPQHF
CDR3nt: TGTGCCTGGAGTGTGTCGAGGGACACTCATAGCAATCAGCCCCAGCATTTT
d_gene: -
abundance: few
v_gene: TRBV30
j_gene: TRBJ1-5

CDR3aa: CASSDRAYGYTF
CDR3nt: TGTGCCAGCAGCGACAGGGCCTATGGCTACACCTTC
d_gene: TRBD1
abundance: -
v_gene: TRBV28
j_gene: TRBJ1-2

CDR3aa: CASSVISPGLSPRRNQPQHF
CDR3nt: TGTGCCAGTAGCGTGATATCCCCGGGTCTTTCCCCCCGCCGCAATCAGCCCCAGCATTTT
d_gene: -
abundance: -
v_gene: TRBV19
j_gene: TRBJ1-5

CDR3aa: CASSVTLPRGTSTDTQYF
CDR3nt: TGTGCCAGCAGTGTTACCCTACCGAGAGGGACTAGCACAGATACGCAGTATTTT
d_gene: -
abundance: -
v_gene: TRBV2
j_gene: TRBJ2-3

CDR3aa: CASSNDRVPYEQYF
CDR3nt: TGTGCCAGCAGCAACGACAGGGTACCCTACGAGCAGTACTTC
d_gene: TRBD1
abundance: -
v_gene: TRBV7-9
j_gene: TRBJ2-7

CDR3aa: CAWRGDRGPSVNTEAFF
CDR3nt: TGTGCCTGGAGGGGGGACAGGGGTCCTTCTGTGAACACTGAAGCTTTCTTT
d_gene: TRBD1
abundance: -
v_gene: TRBV30
j_gene: TRBJ1-1

CDR3aa: CASSSDRGPYNEQFF
CDR3nt: TGTGCCAGCAGTTCGGACAGGGGGCCCTACAATGAGCAGTTCTTC
d_gene: TRBD1
abundance: -
v_gene: TRBV27
j_gene: TRBJ2-1

CDR3aa: CASSKTSGGADHEQFF
CDR3nt: TGTGCCAGCAGCAAGACTAGCGGGGGGGCGGATCATGAGCAGTTCTTC
d_gene: TRBD2
abundance: -
v_gene: TRBV7-3
j_gene: TRBJ2-1

CDR3aa: CASSVFDRVGHYGYTF
CDR3nt: TGTGCCAGCAGCGTATTTGACAGGGTGGGGCACTATGGCTACACCTTC
d_gene: TRBD1
abundance: -
v_gene: TRBV9
j_gene: TRBJ1-2

CDR3aa: CASSLGGADQPQHF
CDR3nt: TGTGCCAGCAGCTTGGGAGGCGCGGATCAGCCCCAGCATTTT
d_gene: -
abundance: -
v_gene: TRBV5-6
j_gene: TRBJ1-5

CDR3aa: CASSIGGYEQYF
CDR3nt: TGTGCCAGTAGTATCGGAGGGTACGAGCAGTACTTC
d_gene: -
abundance: -
v_gene: TRBV19
j_gene: TRBJ2-7

CDR3aa: CASSYGSQETQYF
CDR3nt: TGTGCCAGCAGTTACGGCAGCCAAGAGACCCAGTACTTC
d_gene: -
abundance: -
v_gene: TRBV6-5
j_gene: TRBJ2-5

CDR3aa: CASSPGLAGGFLNEQFF
CDR3nt: TGTGCCAGCAGCCCGGGACTAGCGGGAGGGTTTCTCAATGAGCAGTTCTTC
d_gene: TRBD2
abundance: -
v_gene: TRBV5-4
j_gene: TRBJ2-1

CDR3aa: CASSPAQGGYGYTF
CDR3nt: TGTGCCAGCAGCCCTGCCCAGGGGGGCTATGGCTACACCTTC
d_gene: TRBD1
abundance: -
v_gene: TRBV9
j_gene: TRBJ1-2

CDR3aa: CASSWTGGASEKLFF
CDR3nt: TGTGCCAGCAGCTGGACAGGGGGCGCGAGTGAAAAACTGTTTTTT
d_gene: TRBD1
abundance: -
v_gene: TRBV5-6
j_gene: TRBJ1-4

CDR3aa: CASSLTGDYGYTF
CDR3nt: TGTGCCAGCAGCCTGACAGGGGACTATGGCTACACCTTC
d_gene: TRBD1
abundance: -
v_gene: TRBV5-5
j_gene: TRBJ1-2

CDR3aa: CAWSVQLFSPLHF
CDR3nt: TGTGCCTGGAGTGTACAGTTGTTTTCACCCCTCCACTTT
d_gene: -
abundance: -
v_gene: TRBV30
j_gene: TRBJ1-6

CDR3aa: CASSAGLGPRSYEQYF
CDR3nt: TGTGCCAGTAGTGCAGGCCTGGGGCCCCGCTCCTACGAGCAGTACTTC
d_gene: -
abundance: -
v_gene: TRBV19
j_gene: TRBJ2-7

CDR3aa: CASSRARTGVTGELFF
CDR3nt: TGTGCCAGTAGTAGAGCCCGGACAGGGGTAACCGGGGAGCTGTTTTTT
d_gene: TRBD1
abundance: -
v_gene: TRBV19
j_gene: TRBJ2-2

CDR3aa: CASTRDSYQPQHF
CDR3nt: TGTGCCAGTACTAGGGACAGCTATCAGCCCCAGCATTTT
d_gene: TRBD1
abundance: -
v_gene: TRBV6-1
j_gene: TRBJ1-5

CDR3aa: CASSSSGTGVNEKLFF
CDR3nt: TGTGCCAGCAGCTCATCCGGGACAGGGGTTAATGAAAAACTGTTTTTT
d_gene: TRBD1
abundance: -
v_gene: TRBV11-2
j_gene: TRBJ1-4

CDR3aa: CASSLSLGSPYNEQFF
CDR3nt: TGTGCCAGCAGCTTATCGTTAGGGAGTCCCTACAATGAGCAGTTCTTC
d_gene: -
abundance: -
v_gene: TRBV7-3
j_gene: TRBJ2-1

CDR3aa: CASSLTGDGYTF
CDR3nt: TGTGCCAGTAGTTTGACAGGGGATGGCTACACCTTC
d_gene: TRBD1
abundance: -
v_gene: TRBV19
j_gene: TRBJ1-2

CDR3aa: CASSSSGASSTQYF
CDR3nt: TGTGCCAGCAGCTCATCTGGGGCGAGCAGTACGCAGTATTTT
d_gene: -
abundance: -
v_gene: TRBV7-2
j_gene: TRBJ2-3

CDR3aa: CASSLREPRTDTQYF
CDR3nt: TGCGCCAGCAGCCTGCGGGAGCCCCGCACAGATACGCAGTATTTT
d_gene: TRBD2
abundance: -
v_gene: TRBV4-1
j_gene: TRBJ2-3

CDR3aa: CASSLGPDRMSPPLRGNEQFF
CDR3nt: TGCGCCAGCAGCTTGGGCCCGGACAGGATGAGTCCCCCATTAAGGGGCAATGAGCAGTTCTTC
d_gene: TRBD1
abundance: -
v_gene: TRBV5-1
j_gene: TRBJ2-1

CDR3aa: CASSYSMVRGHQPQHF
CDR3nt: TGTGCCAGCAGTTACTCGATGGTCAGGGGCCATCAGCCCCAGCATTTT
d_gene: -
abundance: -
v_gene: TRBV6-5
j_gene: TRBJ1-5

CDR3aa: CASSEGQGISYTF
CDR3nt: TGTGCCAGCAGTGAGGGCCAGGGGATAAGCTACACCTTC
d_gene: -
abundance: -
v_gene: TRBV2
j_gene: TRBJ1-2

CDR3aa: CATGFSYNEQFF
CDR3nt: TGTGCCACGGGGTTCTCCTACAATGAGCAGTTCTTC
d_gene: -
abundance: once
v_gene: TRBV5-4
j_gene: TRBJ2-1

CDR3aa: CASSGTGSTGELFF
CDR3nt: TGCGCCAGCAGCGGAACGGGGAGCACCGGGGAGCTGTTTTTT
d_gene: -
abundance: -
v_gene: TRBV5-1
j_gene: TRBJ2-2